The 11 T cell receptor beta chains below come from one sample, sequenced in a study of vaccination and CD4 T cells after COVID-19. With the Oncomine TCR Beta short-read assay, DNA from cultured CD4+ T cells was sequenced. TCRdb called the PCR reads again in MiXCR, with one record for every CDR3 protein. The profile covers about 17,000 distinct CDR3 sequences, with about 61% appearing a single time and about 9.9% taken by the ten largest. No antigen has been identified for these receptors. Treatment here: roughly ten-day PBMC culture with coronavirus spike peptide pools or control peptides (ViraFEST assay). Sequenced sample: CD4+ T cells from blood, cultured in vitro. All receptors come from a human donor who had recovered from COVID-19.

The V and J genes are TRBV11-1 and TRBJ2-2; TRBD2 might be the D (5 bases). Germline assignment: CDR1 SGHAT and CDR2 FQDESV (reference sequence). This CDR3 is 14 amino acids long. Trimming cost V 5 bases and J 2 bases, with 9 bases left between them. The CDR3 DNA reads as TGTGCCAGCAGCCCCGGGGTCAACACCGGGGAGCTGTTTTTT. It codes for CASSPGVNTGELFF.

V usage is TRBV7-6 and J usage is TRBJ2-3; 8 bases agree with TRBD2. Germline assignment: CDR1 SGHVS and CDR2 FNYEAQ. Trimming took 5 bases from V and 1 from J; bases not matched to a gene: 11. This CDR3 is built from 17 residues. CDR3 amino acids: CASSPIGGAFGTDTQYF. The CDR3, as DNA: TGTGCCAGCAGCCCAATCGGGGGGGCGTTTGGCACAGATACGCAGTATTTT.

The chain employs TRBV7-3 and TRBJ1-1, with D possibly TRBD1 on 5 matching bases. The germline V gene has CDR1 SGHTA and CDR2 FQGTGA. V was pared by 5 bases and J by 6 bases, with 16 bases between. The length of the CDR3 is 14 residues. This CDR3 reads CASSLRGGMAEAFF. Written as DNA, the CDR3 is TGTGCCAGCAGCCTAAGGGGTGGGATGGCTGAAGCTTTCTTT. Full variable domain (outside the CDR3, taken from reference TRBV7-3 and TRBJ1-1): GAGVSQTPSNKVTEKGKYVELRCDPISGHTALYWYRQSLGQGPEFLIYFQGTGAADDSGLPNDRFFAVRPEGSVSTLKIQRTERGDSAVYLCASSLRGGMAEAFFGQGTRLTVV.

This clonotype has just a few counts. The chain couples TRBV20-1 to TRBJ1-5; 9 bases map to TRBD1. Trimming at V came to 0 bases and at J to 6 bases, leaving 12 bases not matched to a gene. Germline V lookup: CDR1 DFQATT, CDR2 SNEGSKA (reference sequence). The CDR3 length is 17 residues. The CDR3 spells CSARDGAKGQGRQPQHF. The DNA of the CDR3 is TGCAGTGCTAGAGATGGCGCTAAGGGACAGGGCCGTCAGCCCCAGCATTTT.

The rearrangement uses TRBV20-1 and TRBJ2-7, with D unclear. Trimming took off 5 bases at V and 3 bases at J, with 17 bases between the two ends. Germline values: CDR1 DFQATT, CDR2 SNEGSKA (reference sequence). The length of the CDR3 is 14 residues. The CDR3 DNA follows: TGCAGTGCTCCTCGTCGCTCACGGAACTACGAGCAGTACTTC. This sequence encodes CSAPRRSRNYEQYF.

The genes are TRBV6-1 and TRBJ2-3, with TRBD1 matching 7 bases. The J segment lost 5 bases and the V segment lost 7 bases, leaving 9 bases of the junction unmatched. The CDR3 is made up of 14 amino acids. The germline gives CDR1 MNHNS, CDR2 SASEGT. CDR3 amino acids: CASKLRGRGDTQYF. CDR3 sequence (DNA): TGTGCCAGCAAATTAAGGGGGCGCGGAGATACGCAGTATTTT.

The V and J genes are TRBV20-1 and TRBJ2-5; D perhaps matches TRBD2 (6 bases). V was clipped by 0 bases and J by 0 bases, with 14 bases between them. The V gene's germline CDR1 is DFQATT and CDR2 SNEGSKA (reference sequence). This CDR3 is 16 amino acids long. CDR3 loop: CSARDPAGLYQETQYF. The CDR3 DNA sequence: TGCAGTGCTAGAGACCCCGCGGGGTTGTACCAAGAGACCCAGTACTTC.

This clonotype was picked up a small number of times. Sequence at one end of the junction differs from germline and may be a read error. In DNA form, the CDR3 reads TGTGCTAGCAGCCCCGCGGGGTTTGGGACCCAGTACTTC. Its protein is CASSPAGFGTQYF. The chain joins TRBV7-7 to TRBJ2-5; maybe TRBD2 (6 bases). CDR1 SSHAT and CDR2 FNYEAQ come from the germline V gene (reference sequence). CDR3 size: 13 residues.

The rearrangement uses TRBV20-1 and TRBJ2-5; 10 nucleotides line up with TRBD2. This CDR3 contains 16 residues. J lost 2 bases, V lost 6 bases, and 12 bases had no gene match. Per germline, CDR1 DFQATT and CDR2 SNEGSKA (reference sequence). The CDR3: CSAEEPAGGSQETQYF. DNA for the CDR3: TGCAGTGCAGAGGAGCCAGCGGGGGGGTCACAAGAGACCCAGTACTTC.

This chain uses TRBV24-1 with TRBJ1-5; 9 bases fit TRBD1. The CDR3 spans 16 residues. The V gene end was trimmed by 2 bases and the J gene end by 6 bases; junction bases not matched to a gene: 7. Looked up from germline, CDR1 is KGHDR and CDR2 is SFDVKD. CDR3 protein: CATSDSTGTGLQPQHF. DNA of the CDR3: TGTGCCACCAGTGATTCCACCGGGACAGGGCTTCAGCCCCAGCATTTT.

This clonotype was observed once. The V call is TRBV20-1, the J call TRBJ1-5, with 7 nucleotides matching TRBD1. V was pared by 6 bases and J by 1 base, with 9 bases of the junction left unmatched. The CDR3 length is 15 residues. Germline-derived CDR1 and CDR2 are DFQATT and SNEGSKA (reference sequence). The CDR3 sequence: CSAKGARLSNQPQHF. CDR3 DNA: TGCAGTGCGAAGGGGGCGAGGTTAAGCAATCAGCCCCAGCATTTT.